The 24 T cell receptor beta chains in this list originate from one sample, sequenced in a study of cytomegalovirus exposure and HLA in healthy donors. The protocol was immunoSEQ multiplex PCR, while the TCRdb copy is restricted to in-frame clones and leaves out a portion. The table includes roughly 80,000 clones, approximately 93% detected once. The sequenced material came from PBMCs. These receptor sequences come from a man aged 18-30 years in good health and CMV-seronegative.

This chain links TRBV7-2 with TRBJ1-1; no reliable D call. CDR3 length equals 14 residues. Germline V gene data show CDR1 as SGHTA and CDR2 as FQGNSA. The germline V and J ends were trimmed by 6 bases and 1 base, with 12 bases remaining between them. The CDR3 DNA reads TGTGCCAGCAGTTATCTCCCAGAGAACACTGAAGCTTTCTTT. Translated, it gives CASSYLPENTEAFF.

J is TRBJ2-6 and V is TRBV5-1, with unresolved D. Germline CDR1 SGHRS, CDR2 YFSETQ. This CDR3 spans 15 amino acids. Trimming pared 6 bases from V and 6 bases from J, leaving 16 bases between. The CDR3 loop is CASTLSGAAANVLTF. The CDR3 bases are TGCGCCAGCACGCTATCTGGTGCTGCGGCCAACGTCCTGACTTTC.

The chain links TRBV6-5 to TRBJ1-1; 9 positions agree with TRBD1. J was trimmed by 4 bases and V by 1 base; bases with no gene match: 1. The CDR3 is 14 amino acids. Germline CDR1 and CDR2: MNHEY and SVGAGI. The CDR3 DNA reads TGTGCCAGCAGTTACTTGACAGGGGGCACTGAAGCTTTCTTT. Its translation: CASSYLTGGTEAFF.

V gene TRBV6-6 combines with J gene TRBJ2-1; TRBD2 matches 14 bases. This CDR3 spans 15 amino acids. Germline trimming cut 5 bases from V and 4 bases from J; bases unmatched to any gene: 1. The germline CDR1 and CDR2 sequences are MNHNY and SVGAGI (reference sequence). The CDR3 nucleotides are TGTGCCAGCAGTCGACTAGCGGGAGGGTACAATGAGCAGTTCTTC. Protein sequence: CASSRLAGGYNEQFF.

The rearrangement joins TRBV6-5 to TRBJ2-7, with 8 bases matching TRBD1. Per germline, CDR1 MNHEY and CDR2 SVGAGI. This CDR3 contains 16 residues. The ends lost 1 base at V and 5 bases at J; junction bases unmatched: 10. CDR3 amino acids: CASSYFPSGGGNEQYF. In nucleotides, the CDR3 is TGTGCCAGCAGTTACTTTCCCTCAGGGGGCGGGAACGAGCAGTACTTC.

The V call is TRBV27, the J call TRBJ1-1, with TRBD1 as a possible D gene (5 bases). Germline V CDR1 and CDR2: MNHEY, SMNVEV (reference sequence). V was shortened by 8 bases and J by 11 bases, with 21 bases between the two germline ends. This CDR3 is 13 amino acids long. DNA of the CDR3: TGTGCCAGCTTGAACCGGGGGACCTACAAGGCTTTCTTT. Its translation: CASLNRGTYKAFF.

This clone was observed once. The V gene is TRBV7-2, the J gene TRBJ2-7; TRBD2 matches 7 bases. V dropped 2 bases and J dropped 0; count of bases not matched to a gene: 10. Germline values: CDR1 SGHTA, CDR2 FQGNSA. This CDR3 has 17 residues. The CDR3 sequence: CASSLSPPAGNSYEQYF. The DNA of the CDR3 is TGTGCCAGCAGCTTAAGCCCCCCAGCGGGGAACTCCTACGAGCAGTACTTC.

The rearrangement joins TRBV6-5 to TRBJ1-1; 7 bases match TRBD1. The V segment lost 4 bases and the J segment 2 bases; nucleotides outside the gene matches: 7. Germline lookup yields CDR1 MNHEY and CDR2 SVGAGI. CDR3 size: 15 residues. The CDR3 sequence: CASSFTGTANTEAFF. The CDR3 nucleotides read TGTGCCAGCAGTTTCACCGGGACAGCCAACACTGAAGCTTTCTTT.

V usage is TRBV6-4 and J usage is TRBJ1-2, with TRBD1 identical over 8 bases. Unmatched junction bases numbered 9, after V lost 5 bases and J lost 4 bases. This CDR3 is 15 amino acids long. The germline CDR1 and CDR2 sequences are MRHNA and SNTAGT. The CDR3 is CASSPGQGLGYGYTF. Here the CDR3 DNA reads TGTGCCAGCAGTCCTGGACAGGGTCTCGGCTATGGCTACACCTTC.

This sequence joins TRBV5-4 and TRBJ2-5; weak D call: TRBD1 (6 bases). This CDR3 is built from 12 residues. Germline V gives CDR1 SGHNT, CDR2 YYREEE (reference sequence). The ends were cut back, 4 bases at V and 5 bases at J, with 9 bases in the middle. CDR3 residues: CASSRQVETQYF. Here the CDR3 DNA reads TGTGCCAGCAGCCGACAGGTGGAGACCCAGTACTTC.

The chain is built from TRBV6-6 and TRBJ2-7; tentatively, D is TRBD1 (5 bases). Germline CDR1 MNHNY, CDR2 SVGAGI (reference sequence). V lost 7 bases to trimming and J lost 4 bases, with 14 bases between them. The CDR3 is 13 amino acids. The DNA of the CDR3 is TGTGCCAGCATTAGGGGCATCGGATACGAGCAGTACTTC. It encodes CASIRGIGYEQYF.

The chain couples TRBV5-1 to TRBJ1-4, with D perhaps matching TRBD1 (5 bases). Trimming took 2 bases from V and 6 from J, leaving 11 bases between them. The CDR3 sequence is 14 residues long. Germline V lookup: CDR1 SGHRS, CDR2 YFSETQ. CDR3 nucleotide sequence: TGCGCCAGCAGCTTAAGGGGATTAGATGAAAAACTGTTTTTT. It specifies CASSLRGLDEKLFF.

This clone occurred once. The chain uses TRBV2 and TRBJ2-1; a possible D gene is TRBD2 (6 bases). The germline gives CDR1 SNHLY, CDR2 FYNNEI. This CDR3 is built from 15 residues. V dropped 4 bases and J dropped 5 bases, with 15 bases sitting between them. CDR3 nucleotides: TGTGCCAGCAGTGTGGAGGGAGGCGGCAACAATGAGCAGTTCTTC. Its translation is CASSVEGGGNNEQFF.

The rearrangement uses TRBV7-9 and TRBJ2-2, with D unresolved. The CDR3 contains 15 residues. Trimming shortened V by 6 bases and J by 7 bases, and 18 bases separated the two germline ends. CDR1 is SEHNR and CDR2 is FQNEAQ in the germline V gene (reference sequence). The CDR3 DNA sequence: TGTGCCAGCAGTTTTTGGGTTTCAGGAAACGGGGAGCTGTTTTTT. It specifies CASSFWVSGNGELFF.

The V call is TRBV19, the J call TRBJ1-1, with a weak D call TRBD1 (5 bases). Trimming removed 3 bases at V and 3 bases at J, with 17 bases between. Germline assignment: CDR1 LNHDA and CDR2 SQIVND (reference sequence). The CDR3 length is 16 residues. The CDR3 spells CASSMDYGGGDTEAFF. CDR3 DNA sequence: TGTGCCAGTAGTATGGACTACGGTGGGGGGGACACTGAAGCTTTCTTT.

The chain is built from TRBV18 and TRBJ1-1, with 8 positions matching TRBD1. The CDR3 has 13 residues. Germline V gene data show CDR1 as KGHSH and CDR2 as LQKENI. The V and J ends lost 8 bases and 4 bases, in that order; junction bases with no gene match: 6. CDR3 region: CASLQGVGTEAFF. The CDR3 DNA reads as TGTGCCAGCCTACAGGGGGTAGGCACTGAAGCTTTCTTT.

The chain carries TRBV7-9 and TRBJ2-4; a weak D match, TRBD1 (6 bases). The CDR3 is 19 residues long. Germline lookup yields CDR1 SEHNR and CDR2 FQNEAQ (reference sequence). Trimming pared 5 bases from V and 5 bases from J, leaving 28 bases between. This chain's CDR3 is CASSLKHRDTEWPQNIQYF. The CDR3 DNA follows: TGTGCCAGCAGCCTCAAACACCGGGACACCGAGTGGCCTCAAAACATTCAGTACTTC.

J is TRBJ2-7 and V is TRBV6-5, with D maybe TRBD1 (6 bases). The CDR3 runs to 13 residues. Germline lookup yields CDR1 MNHEY and CDR2 SVGAGI. With 4 bases removed from V and 2 bases from J, the gap between germline ends came to 9 bases. Written as DNA, the CDR3 is TGTGCCAGCAGTTCTTGGACAGCCTACGAGCAGTACTTC. Translating it yields CASSSWTAYEQYF.

The V call is TRBV10-3, the J call TRBJ2-7, with TRBD1 matching 10 bases. Germline CDR1 is ENHRY and CDR2 is SYGVKD. Trimming cost V 6 bases and J 2 bases; bases outside gene matches: 4. The CDR3 spans 14 residues. The DNA for the CDR3 is TGTGCCATCAGCGGACAGGGGGAGACCTACGAGCAGTACTTC. It is translated as CAISGQGETYEQYF.

This clone has a single count. This rearrangement joins TRBV11-2 to TRBJ1-1, with no clear D. The V and J ends lost 5 bases and 1 base respectively, with 5 bases between them. This CDR3 region has 12 residues. Germline CDR1 is SGHAT and CDR2 is FQNNGV. CDR3 residues: CASSQANTEAFF. CDR3 sequence (DNA): TGTGCCAGCAGCCAGGCGAACACTGAAGCTTTCTTT.

This rearrangement joins TRBV4-1 to TRBJ1-1; D is unresolved. V shed 4 bases and J shed 0 bases, with 6 bases lying between them. Germline-derived CDR1 and CDR2 are MGHRA and YSYEKL. This CDR3 is built from 13 residues. The CDR3 protein is CASSLHMNTEAFF. CDR3 bases: TGCGCCAGCAGCCTCCACATGAACACTGAAGCTTTCTTT.

The V and J genes are TRBV4-2 and TRBJ2-4; 7 positions agree with TRBD2. V lost 0 bases and J lost 3; bases outside the gene matches: 5. This CDR3 contains 16 residues. Germline-derived CDR1 and CDR2 are LGHNA and YNFKEQ. CDR3 sequence reads: CASSQDLGEGKNIQYF. CDR3 nucleotide sequence: TGTGCCAGCAGCCAAGATCTGGGGGAGGGCAAAAACATTCAGTACTTC.

This rearrangement joins TRBV6-5 to TRBJ2-7; the D is unclear. Trimming took 8 bases from V and 3 from J, leaving 5 bases between them. Germline CDR1 and CDR2: MNHEY and SVGAGI. The CDR3 loop spans 10 amino acids. CDR3 loop: CASLLYEQYF. In DNA form, the CDR3 reads TGTGCCAGCCTTCTCTACGAGCAGTACTTC.

This chain joins TRBV18 and TRBJ1-2; 7 bases align to TRBD1. The germline CDR1 and CDR2 sequences are KGHSH and LQKENI. The CDR3 length is 14 residues. Trimming at V came to 0 bases and at J to 7 bases, leaving 5 bases not matched to a gene. The CDR3 region is CASSPPLTGAGYTF. As DNA, the CDR3 is TGTGCCAGCTCACCACCGCTCACAGGGGCTGGCTACACCTTC. Full variable domain (remainder filled in from reference TRBV18 and TRBJ1-2): NAGVMQNPRHLVRRRGQEARLRCSPMKGHSHVYWYRQLPEEGLKFMVYLQKENIIDESGMPKERFSAEFPKEGPSILRIQQVVRGDSAAYFCASSPPLTGAGYTFGSGTRLTVV.